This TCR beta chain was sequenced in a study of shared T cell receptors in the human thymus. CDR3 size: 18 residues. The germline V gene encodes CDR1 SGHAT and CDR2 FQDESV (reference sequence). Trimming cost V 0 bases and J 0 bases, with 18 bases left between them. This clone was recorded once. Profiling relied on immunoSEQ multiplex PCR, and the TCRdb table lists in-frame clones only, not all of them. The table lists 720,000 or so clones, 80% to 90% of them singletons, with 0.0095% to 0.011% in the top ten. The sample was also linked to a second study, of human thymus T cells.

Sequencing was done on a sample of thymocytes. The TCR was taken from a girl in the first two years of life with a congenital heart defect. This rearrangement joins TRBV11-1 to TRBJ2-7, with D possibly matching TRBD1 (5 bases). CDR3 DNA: TGTGCCAGCAGCTTAGCGATCAGTGCCAGGGCGAGCTCCTACGAGCAGTACTTC. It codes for CASSLAISARASSYEQYF.